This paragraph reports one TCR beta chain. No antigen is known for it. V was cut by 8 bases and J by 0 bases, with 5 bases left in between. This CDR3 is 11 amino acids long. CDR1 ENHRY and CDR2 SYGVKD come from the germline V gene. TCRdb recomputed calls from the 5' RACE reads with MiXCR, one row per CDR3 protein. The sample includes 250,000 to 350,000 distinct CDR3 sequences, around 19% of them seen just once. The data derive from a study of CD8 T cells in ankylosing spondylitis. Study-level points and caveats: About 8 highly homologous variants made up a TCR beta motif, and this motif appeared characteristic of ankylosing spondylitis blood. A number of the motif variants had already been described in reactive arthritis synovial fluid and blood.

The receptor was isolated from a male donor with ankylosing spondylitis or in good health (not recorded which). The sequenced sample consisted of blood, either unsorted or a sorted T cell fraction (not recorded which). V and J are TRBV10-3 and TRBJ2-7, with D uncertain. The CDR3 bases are TGTGCCATCGGAAGCTCCTACGAGCAGTACGTC. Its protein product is CAIGSSYEQYV.